Each of the 28 T cell receptor beta chains below was sequenced from the same sample in a study of blood T cell repertoires in COVID-19. TCRdb's copy holds only in-frame clones and misses some; the assay was immunoSEQ multiplex PCR. The sample carries about 300,000 clones, about 80% recorded once. Sequenced input: peripheral blood. The receptor set was obtained from a woman aged 45 to 65 who had recovered from COVID-19.

This clone appeared a few times. This chain joins TRBV7-2 and TRBJ1-4; 8 bases are shared with TRBD1. After removal of 7 bases from V and 3 bases from J, the junction contained 10 bases not matched to a gene. The CDR3 consists of 16 residues. Germline CDR1 and CDR2: SGHTA and FQGNSA. CDR3 protein: CASTEQGEVPNEKLFF. CDR3 nucleotides: TGTGCCAGCACAGAACAGGGGGAGGTTCCTAATGAAAAACTGTTTTTT.

This clone was recorded only once. This rearrangement joins TRBV6-1 to TRBJ1-1, with D unresolved. V lost 0 bases and J lost 10, with 12 bases in between. CDR3 length: 13 residues. Germline V gene data show CDR1 as MNHNS and CDR2 as SASEGT. The CDR3 sequence is CASSEAFWGGAFF. In DNA, the CDR3 is TGTGCCAGCAGTGAAGCTTTTTGGGGAGGAGCTTTCTTT.

The chain recombines TRBV6-4 with TRBJ2-2, with 9 bases that match TRBD1. The CDR3 covers 15 residues. The J segment lost 6 bases and the V segment lost 5 bases, leaving 7 bases of the junction unmatched. Germline V gene sequence: CDR1 MRHNA, CDR2 SNTAGT. Written as DNA, the CDR3 is TGTGCCAGCAGTAGACAGGGGGACGTATCCGGGGAGCTGTTTTTT. Residues: CASSRQGDVSGELFF.

The CDR3 here is CASSARKGGEGTSYGYTF. The CDR3 nucleotides are TGTGCCAGCAGTGCTAGAAAAGGCGGGGAGGGCACCTCCTATGGCTACACCTTC. V gene TRBV9 combines with J gene TRBJ1-2, with no clear D. Trimming left V 5 bases short and J 4 bases short, with 27 bases between. CDR1 is SGDLS, CDR2 YYNGEE, per germline. The CDR3 runs 18 residues.

The chain carries TRBV18 and TRBJ1-5; D gene ambiguous. The V end was cut by 2 bases, the J end by 6 bases, with 8 bases between. Germline assignment: CDR1 KGHSH and CDR2 LQKENI. CDR3 length equals 13 residues. CDR3 nucleotide sequence: TGTGCCAGCTCACCAGGGCCGAGTCAGCCCCAGCATTTT. The encoded protein is CASSPGPSQPQHF.

As for this clone: Other DNA sequences in the same sample also yield this CDR3. V is TRBV7-8 and J is TRBJ1-2, with 8 nucleotides matching TRBD1. The V gene's germline CDR1 is SGHVS and CDR2 FQNEAQ. The trim removed 0 bases at V and 2 bases at J, leaving 5 bases unmatched. The CDR3 length is 16 residues. The CDR3 loop reads CASSLASRTGNYGYTF. CDR3 coding DNA: TGTGCCAGCAGCTTAGCTAGCCGGACAGGGAACTATGGCTACACCTTC.

The J gene is TRBJ1-2, the V gene TRBV28, with 7 positions matching TRBD1. Per the germline V gene, CDR1 is MDHEN and CDR2 is SYDVKM. This CDR3 is 17 amino acids long. V lost 2 bases, J lost 4 bases, and 13 bases stayed unmatched. The CDR3, as DNA: TGTGCCAGCAGTTTAGATACCCGGACAGGCACTTTCTATGGCTACACCTTC. Protein sequence: CASSLDTRTGTFYGYTF.

V gene TRBV7-3 combines with J gene TRBJ2-2; TRBD1 agrees at 7 bases. Germline CDR1 reads SGHTA; CDR2 reads FQGTGA. V was pared by 4 bases and J by 3 bases, with 8 bases of the junction left unmatched. The CDR3 is 16 residues long. The CDR3, as DNA: TGTGCCAGCAGCTATCCGACAGGGTTTGACACCGGGGAGCTGTTTTTT. It translates to CASSYPTGFDTGELFF.

V usage is TRBV12-3 or TRBV12-4 and J usage is TRBJ2-7; 7 bases match TRBD1. This CDR3 spans 11 amino acids. The ends lost 6 bases at V and 12 bases at J; junction bases unmatched: 8. In DNA form, the CDR3 reads TGTGCCAGCAGCCGGACAGGACCGCGGTACTTC. It yields the protein CASSRTGPRYF.

This clone was found a few times. The chain uses TRBV19 and TRBJ1-3; 7 bases fit TRBD1. The CDR3 runs to 15 residues. The junction had 7 bases not matched to a gene; V was cut back by 4 bases and J by 4 bases. The V gene's germline CDR1 is LNHDA and CDR2 SQIVND (reference sequence). This CDR3 is CASSTTGAGGNTIYF. DNA of the CDR3: TGTGCCAGTAGTACCACAGGGGCAGGCGGAAACACCATATATTTT.

This CDR3 is CASSWAGGYTDTQYF. DNA of the CDR3: TGTGCCAGCAGCTGGGCGGGGGGATACACAGATACGCAGTATTTT. The V call is TRBV11-2, the J call TRBJ2-3; 8 bases agree with TRBD2. Germline loops: CDR1 SGHAT, CDR2 FQNNGV. V lost 4 bases and J lost 2; bases outside the gene matches: 5. The CDR3 loop spans 15 amino acids.

The chain combines TRBV29-1 with TRBJ1-2; D remains ambiguous. The CDR3 is 14 residues long. Germline CDR1 SQVTM, CDR2 ANQGSEA. Trimming removed 5 bases from V and 8 bases from J, with 21 bases in between. The CDR3 is CSVIWGSYSGGYTF. As DNA, the CDR3 is TGCAGCGTTATTTGGGGTAGTTATTCGGGGGGCTACACCTTC.

The genes are TRBV5-1 and TRBJ1-2, with D perhaps matching TRBD1 (5 bases). The CDR3 spans 15 residues. Germline CDR1 is SGHRS and CDR2 is YFSETQ. Trimming removed 3 bases from V and 1 base from J, with 13 bases in between. This CDR3 is CASSSSNQGNYGYTF. As DNA, the CDR3 is TGCGCCAGCAGCTCATCAAATCAGGGTAACTATGGCTACACCTTC.

The rearrangement links TRBV28 to TRBJ2-5; 7 bases map to TRBD1. Per germline, CDR1 MDHEN and CDR2 SYDVKM. Trimming removed 7 bases from V and 3 bases from J; junction bases left unmatched: 17. This CDR3 region has 17 residues. The CDR3 loop is CASTQSTAQGYEETQYF. The DNA for the CDR3 is TGTGCCAGCACCCAATCTACCGCACAGGGGTACGAAGAGACCCAGTACTTC.

The chain is built from TRBV7-3 and TRBJ2-3, with 8 bases matching TRBD2. CDR3 length: 16 residues. V shed 5 bases and J 3 bases; nucleotides not matched to a gene: 10. Per germline, CDR1 SGHTA and CDR2 FQGTGA. Here the CDR3 DNA reads TGTGCCAGCAGCCCCCTAGCGGGTAGGGGTACAGATACGCAGTATTTT. Translating it yields CASSPLAGRGTDTQYF.

This clone was seen more than once but under ten times. The CDR3 sequence is CASSDIQLLQPQHF. The CDR3, as DNA: TGTGCCAGCAGTGATATACAGCTTCTACAGCCCCAGCATTTT. This chain joins TRBV2 and TRBJ1-5; D unresolved. Trimming removed 3 bases at V and 7 bases at J, with 13 bases between. This CDR3 spans 14 amino acids. The germline V gene has CDR1 SNHLY and CDR2 FYNNEI.

The V and J genes are TRBV18 and TRBJ1-2; D may be TRBD1 (5 bases). Germline V CDR1 and CDR2: KGHSH, LQKENI. With 5 bases removed from V and 5 bases from J, the gap between germline ends came to 27 bases. This CDR3 is built from 18 residues. In nucleotides, the CDR3 is TGTGCCAGCTCAGTCGCCCTGGTGGGGCGCGGTAATGAATATGGCTACACCTTC. Translating gives CASSVALVGRGNEYGYTF. Supplemented by reference TRBV18 and TRBJ1-2, the full variable domain reads NAGVMQNPRHLVRRRGQEARLRCSPMKGHSHVYWYRQLPEEGLKFMVYLQKENIIDESGMPKERFSAEFPKEGPSILRIQQVVRGDSAAYFCASSVALVGRGNEYGYTFGSGTRLTVV.

The chain is built from TRBV29-1 and TRBJ1-5, with 10 bases that match TRBD1. The germline gives CDR1 SQVTM, CDR2 ANQGSEA. The CDR3 totals 14 residues. With 6 bases clipped from V and 2 bases from J, the junction kept 4 bases outside the gene matches. For the CDR3, the DNA is TGCAGCGTGGTGACAGGGGGCGGCAATCAGCCCCAGCATTTT. Amino acid sequence: CSVVTGGGNQPQHF.

Written as DNA, the CDR3 is TGTGCCAGCAGTTTTATTATCGGGGTCACTGAAGCTTTCTTT. Encoded protein: CASSFIIGVTEAFF. V is TRBV28 and J is TRBJ1-1; D uncertain. The CDR3 runs to 14 residues. V gave up 3 bases and J gave up 4 bases, with 12 bases separating them. Germline V gene sequence: CDR1 MDHEN, CDR2 SYDVKM.

This clone has a single count. The J gene is TRBJ2-1, the V gene TRBV19; D might be TRBD2 (6 bases). Germline CDR1 and CDR2: LNHDA and SQIVND (reference sequence). This CDR3 is built from 14 residues. With 3 bases removed from V and 9 bases from J, the gap between germline ends came to 15 bases. CDR3 sequence (DNA): TGTGCCAGTAGTATCGGGTGGGGGGTTCTTGAGCAGTTCTTC. Residues: CASSIGWGVLEQFF.

In the case of this clone: Mismatch with germline at one junction end may stem from a read error. The chain recombines TRBV28 with TRBJ1-2, with a tentative D call TRBD1 (6 bases). Germline assignment: CDR1 MDHEN and CDR2 SYDVKM. The CDR3 totals 13 residues. The CDR3 DNA reads TGTGCCAGCAGGGTAGGGACACTCTATCGCTACACCTTC. It translates to CASRVGTLYRYTF.

A few counts support this clone. V usage is TRBV11-2 and J usage is TRBJ2-7; TRBD1 matches 7 bases. V gave up 0 bases and J gave up 9 bases; unmatched junction bases: 5. This CDR3 spans 13 amino acids. The germline V gene encodes CDR1 SGHAT and CDR2 FQNNGV. CDR3 in DNA: TGTGCCAGCAGCTTAGAGCGAGGGGGCGCGCAGTACTTC. This sequence encodes CASSLERGGAQYF.

V and J are TRBV5-6 and TRBJ2-2, with D possibly TRBD1 on 6 matching bases. Germline assignment: CDR1 SGHDT and CDR2 YYEEEE. The CDR3 is made up of 15 amino acids. Trimming took 1 base from V and 4 from J, leaving 11 bases between them. CDR3 region: CASSLPGTFTGELFF. The CDR3 nucleotides are TGTGCCAGCAGCTTGCCAGGGACATTCACCGGGGAGCTGTTTTTT.

In the case of this clone: The final CDR3 position lacks the conserved phenylalanine or tryptophan, pointing to a likely read error. No DNA is shown, since the ends of the CDR3 on it are uncertain; the CDR3 is the one TCRdb lists. The chain is built from TRBV9 and TRBJ2-7; TRBD1, the table's D call, lacks a check against the DNA. The CDR3 is 9 residues long, ends included. The germline CDR1 and CDR2 sequences are SGDLS and YYNGEE. The chain's CDR3 is CASSVAQGA.

The V and J genes are TRBV6-1 and TRBJ2-7; possibly TRBD1 for D (6 bases). The germline gives CDR1 MNHNS, CDR2 SASEGT. Trimming shortened V by 0 bases and J by 2 bases, and 11 bases separated the two germline ends. This CDR3 has 15 amino acids. As DNA, the CDR3 is TGTGCCAGCAGTGAAGCCCAGGGGACCCCCTACGAGCAGTACTTC. This codes for CASSEAQGTPYEQYF.

This chain joins TRBV20-1 and TRBJ2-3; 9 bases fit TRBD2. In germline, CDR1 is DFQATT, CDR2 SNEGSKA (reference sequence). Trimming removed 3 bases from V and 5 bases from J; junction bases left unmatched: 12. There are 16 residues in the CDR3. Here the CDR3 DNA reads TGCAGTGCTAGTCCTATCGCGGGAGGGCTGGGAGATACGCAGTATTTT. Translated: CSASPIAGGLGDTQYF.

The chain carries TRBV28 and TRBJ2-7; 9 nucleotides line up with TRBD2. The germline gives CDR1 MDHEN, CDR2 SYDVKM. This CDR3 is built from 14 residues. V lost 6 bases to trimming and J lost 0 bases; unmatched junction nucleotides: 3. This CDR3 reads CASRLAGASYEQYF. As DNA, the CDR3 is TGTGCCAGCAGGTTAGCGGGGGCCTCCTACGAGCAGTACTTC.

The chain has TRBV5-1 and TRBJ2-7, with TRBD2 matching over 16 bases. Germline CDR1 and CDR2: SGHRS and YFSETQ. With 4 bases clipped from V and 4 bases from J, the junction kept 8 bases outside the gene matches. This CDR3 is built from 17 residues. The CDR3 region is CASSGTSGRAGRYEQYF. CDR3 DNA sequence: TGCGCCAGCAGCGGGACTAGCGGGAGGGCCGGAAGATACGAGCAGTACTTC.